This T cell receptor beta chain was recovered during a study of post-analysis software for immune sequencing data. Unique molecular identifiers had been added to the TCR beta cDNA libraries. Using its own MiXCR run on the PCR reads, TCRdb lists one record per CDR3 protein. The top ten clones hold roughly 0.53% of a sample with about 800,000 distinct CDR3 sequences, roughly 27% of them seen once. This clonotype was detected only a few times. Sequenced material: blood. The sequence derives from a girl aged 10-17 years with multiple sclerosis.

In DNA, the CDR3 is TGTGCCAGCAGGTCGACAGCGTTTGAAGCTTTCTTT. Translation gives CASRSTAFEAFF. The chain uses TRBV12-3 or TRBV12-4 and TRBJ1-1; maybe TRBD1 (5 bases). Trimming removed 6 bases from V and 7 bases from J, with 12 bases in between. The CDR3 runs to 12 residues.